This TCR beta chain was sequenced for a study of cytomegalovirus exposure and HLA in healthy donors. The CDR3 totals 13 residues. Trimming removed 5 bases from V and 4 bases from J; junction bases left unmatched: 4. Germline assignment: CDR1 KGHSH and CDR2 LQKENI. PCR employed 60 Vbeta and 13 Jbeta primers. The assay was immunoSEQ multiplex PCR, and TCRdb's table has in-frame clones only and misses some. The sample shows more than 45,000 clones, approximately 68% of them seen only once. The sequenced material came from PBMCs. The chain employs TRBV18 and TRBJ1-2, with 7 bases matching TRBD1. The receptor's source is a man under 40 in good health and CMV-seronegative. CDR3 sequence reads: CASSVDRIYGYTF. The DNA of the CDR3 is TGTGCCAGCTCAGTGGACAGGATCTATGGCTACACCTTC.